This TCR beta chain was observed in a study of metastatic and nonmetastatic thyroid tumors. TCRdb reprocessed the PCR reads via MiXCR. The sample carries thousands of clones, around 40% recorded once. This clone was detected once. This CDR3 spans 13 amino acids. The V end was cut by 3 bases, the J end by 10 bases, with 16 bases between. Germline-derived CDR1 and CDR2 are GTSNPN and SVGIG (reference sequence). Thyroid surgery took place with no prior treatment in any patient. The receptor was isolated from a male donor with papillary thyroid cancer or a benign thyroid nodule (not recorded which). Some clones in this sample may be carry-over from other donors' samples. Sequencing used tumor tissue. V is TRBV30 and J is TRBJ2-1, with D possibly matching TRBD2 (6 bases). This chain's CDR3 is CAWRTRGIGEQFF. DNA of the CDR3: TGTGCCTGGAGGACTAGAGGGATCGGGGAGCAGTTCTTC.